This TCR beta chain is from a study of radiotherapy plus CTLA-4 blockade in lung cancer. Study details: Objective response rate was over 15%; disease control rate, under 35%.

Receiving focal radiation plus CTLA-4 blockade with ipilimumab were patients who had chemo-refractory metastatic non-small-cell lung cancer. Study results and caveats: TCR clones from tumors expanded in blood after radiotherapy plus ipilimumab.

The assay was immunoSEQ multiplex PCR, and TCRdb's table has in-frame clones only and misses some. The sample lists 65,000 to 95,000 clones, roughly 91% seen once, with 40% in the top ten. Regarding this clone: Antigen specificity is unknown.

The CDR3 consists of 13 residues. With 5 bases removed from V and 8 bases from J, the gap between germline ends came to 13 bases. Germline CDR1 and CDR2: KGHSH and LQKENI. This receptor was identified in a human donor with non-small cell lung cancer that progressed on radiotherapy plus ipilimumab. The sample consisted of peripheral blood, taken from a patient treated with radiotherapy plus ipilimumab. The chain couples TRBV18 to TRBJ2-1; maybe TRBD1 (6 bases). The CDR3 nucleotides read TGTGCCAGCTCAAAGGACAGTATTGATGAGCAGTTCTTC. Translation gives CASSKDSIDEQFF.